This T cell receptor beta chain was captured in a study of shared clonotypes between healthy human individuals. Overall study results and limits: Despite large depth, rarefaction showed incomplete sorted-subset sequencing. The authors expected sequencing depth to affect clonotype sharing among donors. The generation probabilities recorded for non-shared clonotypes fell below those of clonotypes shared by all four donors.

This CDR3 is 15 amino acids long. V shed 2 bases and J shed 5 bases, with 16 bases lying between them. Germline V gene data show CDR1 as SGDLS and CDR2 as YYNGEE. Measured with immunoSEQ multiplex PCR; TCRdb has only the in-frame clones, and not every one. This table has around 2.5 million clones, under 95% appearing once. With regard to this clone: As yet, its antigen is unknown.

Sequencing was carried out using naive CD4+ T cells from PBMCs. Subset defined: CD45RA+ positively selected. The V gene is TRBV9, the J gene TRBJ2-5; D might be TRBD2 (5 bases). The sequence was collected from a man between 18 and 29 years old in good health. Some clones in this sample may be carry-over from other donors' samples. The CDR3 DNA reads TGTGCCAGCAGCGTTGAGGCTAGCCCCCGGGAGACCCAGTACTTC. It yields the protein CASSVEASPRETQYF. Combining the CDR3 with reference TRBV9 and TRBJ2-5 gives the whole variable domain DSGVTQTPKHLITATGQRVTLRCSPRSGDLSVYWYQQSLDQGLQFLIQYYNGEERAKGNILERFSAQQFPDLHSELNLSSLELGDSALYFCASSVEASPRETQYFGPGTRLLVL.